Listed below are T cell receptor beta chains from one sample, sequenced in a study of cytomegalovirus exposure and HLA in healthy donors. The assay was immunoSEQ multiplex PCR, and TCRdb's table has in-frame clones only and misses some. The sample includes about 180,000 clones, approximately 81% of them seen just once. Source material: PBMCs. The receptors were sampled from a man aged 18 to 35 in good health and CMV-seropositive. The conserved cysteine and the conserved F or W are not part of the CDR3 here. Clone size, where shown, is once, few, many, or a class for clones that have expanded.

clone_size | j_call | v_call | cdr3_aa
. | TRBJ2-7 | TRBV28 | ASGLEVAGTYEQY
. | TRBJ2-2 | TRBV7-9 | ASSLGQENTGELF
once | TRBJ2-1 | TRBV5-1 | ASSSGGNLYNEQF
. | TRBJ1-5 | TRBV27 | ASSLIGQNQPQH
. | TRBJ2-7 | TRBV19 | ASSSWTAGSYEQY
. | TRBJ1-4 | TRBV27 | ASSLSIGVEEKLF
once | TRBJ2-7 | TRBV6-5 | ASSAPRDRDYEQY
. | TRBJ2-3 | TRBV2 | ASRERTDTQY
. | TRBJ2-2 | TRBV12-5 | ASGLGAGATGELF
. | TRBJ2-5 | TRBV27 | ASSLTGMEAYQETQY
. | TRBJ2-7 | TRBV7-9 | ASSSTYEQY
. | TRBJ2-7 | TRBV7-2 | ASSLGPSYEQY
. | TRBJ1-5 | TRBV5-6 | ASSVRWPGNQPQH
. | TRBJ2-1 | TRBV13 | ASSLRGNEQF
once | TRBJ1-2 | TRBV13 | ASSLADSRGYT
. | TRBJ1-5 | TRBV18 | ASSPRQGNNQPQH
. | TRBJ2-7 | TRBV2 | ASSPTSGRIYEQY
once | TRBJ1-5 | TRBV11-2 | ASSKPGTGNQPQH
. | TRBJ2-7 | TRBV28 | ASTYASFSYEQY
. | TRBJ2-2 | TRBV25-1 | ASSGSHSPNTGELF
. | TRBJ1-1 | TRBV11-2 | ASRPQGVRTEAF
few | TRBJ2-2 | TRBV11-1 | ASSLGVWDRNTGELF
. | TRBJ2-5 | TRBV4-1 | ASSPRRVAGGIQETQY
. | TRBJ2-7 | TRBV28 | ASSPANGQGIYEQY
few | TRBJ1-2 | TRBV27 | ASRRGRDGYT
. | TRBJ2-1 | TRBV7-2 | ASSIYTGGTSGYNEQF
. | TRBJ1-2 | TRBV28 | ASSFGGYGYT
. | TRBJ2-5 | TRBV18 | ASSPSGQWETQY
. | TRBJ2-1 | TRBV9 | ASRAGPTYNEQF
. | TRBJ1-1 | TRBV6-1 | ASSAFRTGPEAF
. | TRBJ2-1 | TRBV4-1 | ASSHLQGSEQF
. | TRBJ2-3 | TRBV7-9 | ATQTLTDTQY
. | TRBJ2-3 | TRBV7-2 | ASSLEQGTDTQY
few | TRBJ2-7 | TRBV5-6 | ASSLAPTGDEQY
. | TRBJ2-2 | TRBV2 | ASSESGQHTGELF
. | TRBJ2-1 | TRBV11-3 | ASSLVGGNYEQF
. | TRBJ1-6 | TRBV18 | ASSPQGMYNSPLH
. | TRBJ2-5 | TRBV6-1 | ASSESTGGQETQY
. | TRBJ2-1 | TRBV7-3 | ASSPQLAGAAEQF
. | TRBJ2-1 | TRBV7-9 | ASSLVGGNEQF
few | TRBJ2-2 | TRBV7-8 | ASSLATSSGELF
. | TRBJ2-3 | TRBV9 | ASSVVGGSTDTQY
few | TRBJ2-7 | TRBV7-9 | ASSLTGYEQY